A selection of T cell receptor beta chains follows, all from one sample in a study of graft-versus-host responses after intestinal transplantation. Generated by immunoSEQ multiplex PCR, the TCRdb table keeps only in-frame clones and is missing some. Of about 78,000 clones listed, 85% to 90% are singletons. What these receptors recognize is not known. The sample was unstimulated CD8+ T cells sorted from spleen or lymph node cells, taken before transplant. Receptors were obtained from a human donor who was the organ donor for an intestinal transplant. Both conserved end residues are part of each CDR3. The D gene is left open where the match is weak. A clone size is listed for some rows: how often the clone was seen (once, few, many), or a class if it is expanded.

size	V	D	J	DNA	CDR3
-	TRBV15	TRBD1	TRBJ2-1	TGTGCCACCAGCAGAGGACAGGGGTCCTACAATGAGCAGTTCTTC	CATSRGQGSYNEQFF
-	TRBV11-2	TRBD2	TRBJ2-2	TGTGCCAGCAGCGACCTAGTAGGGAGGGGAGGACCCGGGGAGCTGTTTTTT	CASSDLVGRGGPGELFF
few	TRBV27	-	TRBJ2-1	TGTGCCAGCACCGGGACCTACAATGAGCAGTTCTTC	CASTGTYNEQFF
once	TRBV4-3	-	TRBJ1-1	TGCGCCAGCAGCCTCGGAGGGGCAGCGAACACTGAAGCTTTCTTT	CASSLGGAANTEAFF
-	TRBV7-9	TRBD2	TRBJ2-5	TGTGCCAGCAGCAGTCTAGCGGGGGGGCGTGGGACCCAGTACTTC	CASSSLAGGRGTQYF
-	TRBV4-1	-	TRBJ2-1	TGCGCCAGCAGCCAATCAACCGGACTTCTCTCCTACAATGAGCAGTTCTTC	CASSQSTGLLSYNEQFF
once	TRBV30	TRBD1	TRBJ1-2	TGTGCCTGGGACCACAGGGACAGGTACGGTGGCTACACCTTC	CAWDHRDRYGGYTF
-	TRBV5-8	-	TRBJ2-1	TGTGCCAGCAGCCCAAGAGGGTATGAGCAGTTCTTC	CASSPRGYEQFF
-	TRBV28	-	TRBJ2-2	TGTGCCAGCAGTTTATATGGGAGGTACTACACCGGGGAGCTGTTTTTT	CASSLYGRYYTGELFF
few	TRBV12-5	-	TRBJ2-5	TGTGCTAGTGGTTTGGACCCCCCTTACCGGGAGACCCAGTACTTC	CASGLDPPYRETQYF
-	TRBV4-1	-	TRBJ1-2	TGCGCCAGCAGCCAAGGTCCCCCCAATGGCTACACCTTC	CASSQGPPNGYTF
-	TRBV2	TRBD1	TRBJ2-1	TGTGCCAGCAGTAGGGACAGGCCCTGGGAGCAGTTCTTC	CASSRDRPWEQFF
-	TRBV28	-	TRBJ1-4	TGTGCCAGCAGTGGGAGGGGGAATGAAAAACTGTTTTTT	CASSGRGNEKLFF
-	TRBV4-3	TRBD1	TRBJ1-2	TGCGCCAGCAGCCAAGACTCCGGGACAGGGGGCGGAGATGGCTACACCTTC	CASSQDSGTGGGDGYTF
once	TRBV6-1	-	TRBJ2-6	TGTGCCAGCAGTAAGCTGGTCGGGGCCAACGTCCTGACTTTC	CASSKLVGANVLTF
-	TRBV6-5	-	TRBJ2-5	TGTGCCAGCAGTTACGGGGGCGGGTCCCAAGAGACCCAGTACTTC	CASSYGGGSQETQYF
-	TRBV4-1	TRBD2	TRBJ2-3	TGCGCCAGCAGCCCTAATAGCGGGGGGGTCACAGATACGCAGTATTTT	CASSPNSGGVTDTQYF
once	TRBV28	-	TRBJ1-5	TGTGCCAGCCGCGCGTCAGGGGCCCTCAATCAGCCCCAGCATTTT	CASRASGALNQPQHF
-	TRBV6-1	TRBD2	TRBJ2-5	TGTGCCAGCAGTGAAAATGCGGGGGGAGCGCGGACCCAGTACTTC	CASSENAGGARTQYF
-	TRBV5-1	-	TRBJ2-1	TGCGCCAGCAGCTACCGGGAGCCTGAGGAGCAGTTCTTC	CASSYREPEEQFF
-	TRBV7-2	TRBD1	TRBJ2-5	TGTGCCAGCAGCTTAACAGGGGGATATTTCCAAGAGACCCAGTACTTC	CASSLTGGYFQETQYF
-	TRBV19	-	TRBJ1-2	TGTGCCAGTAGTACCACAAGTGTCCACTATGGCTACACCTTC	CASSTTSVHYGYTF
-	TRBV18	-	TRBJ1-5	TGTGCCAGCTCACCACAATTAAAACGGGGAACCCAGCATTTT	CASSPQLKRGTQHF